This T cell receptor (beta chain) was sequenced for a study of T cells after yellow fever vaccination. Germline values: CDR1 SGHVS, CDR2 FQNEAQ. CDR3 length: 17 amino acids. V shed 2 bases and J shed 1 base, with 18 bases lying between them. One entry per CDR3 protein results from TCRdb running MiXCR on the 5' RACE reads. The profile shows 450,000 to 550,000 distinct CDR3 sequences, roughly 22% of them singletons. This clonotype appeared a few times. The chain carries TRBV7-8 and TRBJ2-7; maybe TRBD2 (6 bases). The sequences come from PBMCs, collected 21 days after the first yellow fever vaccination. This clonotype was sampled from a man aged 18 to 30 who received the YFV17D yellow fever vaccine. CDR3 region: CASSLIMGGRGSYEQYF. CDR3 in DNA: TGTGCCAGCAGCTTAATCATGGGAGGCCGAGGTTCCTACGAGCAGTACTTC. Full variable domain (rest looked up from reference TRBV7-8 and TRBJ2-7): GAGVSQSPRYKVAKRGQDVALRCDPISGHVSLFWYQQALGQGPEFLTYFQNEAQLDKSGLPSDRFFAERPEGSVSTLKIQRTQQEDSAVYLCASSLIMGGRGSYEQYFGPGTRLTVT.